This TCR beta chain was observed in a study of blood T cell repertoires in COVID-19. Overall study context: Samples taken during acute and convalescent COVID-19 were collected in the United States, Italy and Spain. Nucleic acid was either cDNA or gDNA, and it came from T cells, B-cell-depleted T cells, or PBMCs.

As handled by the study authors: Reference gene primer amplification gave estimated nucleated cell counts. TCRdb keeps only in-frame clones here, not all; method: immunoSEQ multiplex PCR. The DNA gave D and trimming, while V, J and clone size come from that table. The sample holds fewer than 45,000 clones, over 80% seen once. The CDR3 covers 12 residues. V lost 3 bases and J 6 bases, leaving 6 bases between the germline ends. On this clone: Other DNA sequences within the sample encode an identical CDR3.

Sequencing input: peripheral blood. This rearrangement joins TRBV12-3 or TRBV12-4 to TRBJ2-1; TRBD2 might be the D (5 bases). The TCR sequence derives from a woman aged 40 to 50 with acute or convalescent COVID-19. CDR3 nucleotide sequence: TGTGCCAGCAGTTTGGGAGCCAATGAGCAGTTCTTC. Translation: CASSLGANEQFF.